This T cell receptor (beta chain) derives from a study of blood T cell repertoires in COVID-19. In the study overall: Sites in the United States, Italy and Spain provided acute and convalescent COVID-19 samples. T cells, B-cell-depleted T cells, or PBMCs provided the cDNA or gDNA that served as material.

Measured with immunoSEQ multiplex PCR; TCRdb has only the in-frame clones, and not every one. Among approximately 140,000 clones listed, about 87% were seen once. The CDR3 has 13 amino acids. Per germline, CDR1 MGHRA and CDR2 YSYEKL. The V gene lost 1 base and the J gene lost 9 bases, with 12 bases spanning the gap. The Seattle patients, enrolled during active infection, were followed longitudinally. Source material: peripheral blood. The TCR originated in a human donor with COVID-19, enrolled during active disease. The donor label of this sample is uncertain. The V and J genes are TRBV4-1 and TRBJ1-1; the D gene is possibly TRBD1 (5 bases). CDR3 DNA sequence: TGCGCCAGCAGCCAAGTTGGAGCAGGGAAAGCTTTCTTT. Translation: CASSQVGAGKAFF.